The 32 T cell receptor beta chains reported below all come from one sample, sequenced in a study of blood T cells in healthy people across ages. A J-beta primer mix and a sample-barcoded 5' primer were used in a second PCR of roughly 6 to 11 cycles. TCRdb itself ran the 5' RACE reads through MiXCR, one entry per CDR3 protein. Of some 710,000 distinct CDR3 sequences listed, 35% to 60% are singletons. The sample comprised blood. The source of these receptors is a man older than 75 in good health.

The V gene is TRBV7-2, the J gene TRBJ2-1; tentatively, D is TRBD1 (8 bases). V gave up 1 base and J gave up 9 bases, with 13 bases separating them. The CDR3 totals 14 residues. Per germline, CDR1 SGHTA and CDR2 FQGNSA. CDR3 nucleotide sequence: TGTGCCAGCAGCTTAGGGACAGGGAGGGGTGAGCAGTTCTTC. It translates to CASSLGTGRGEQFF.

V gene TRBV4-1 combines with J gene TRBJ1-2; D possibly corresponds to TRBD1 (5 bases). Germline V gives CDR1 MGHRA, CDR2 YSYEKL. The CDR3 has 16 amino acids. Trimming took 1 base from V and 7 from J, leaving 19 bases between them. In DNA, the CDR3 is TGCGCCAGCAGCCAAGGTCGGGCAGGGAGGATCGGTGGCTACACCTTC. Its translation: CASSQGRAGRIGGYTF.

The chain carries TRBV29-1 and TRBJ2-1; D could derive from TRBD1 or TRBD2 (6 bases each). V dropped 7 bases and J dropped 13 bases, with 23 bases sitting between them. The CDR3 runs to 13 residues. CDR1 is SQVTM, CDR2 ANQGSEA, per germline. CDR3 DNA: TGCAGCGCCGAGGGGGGAAACCAAGAGACCCAGTTCTTC. The encoded protein is CSAEGGNQETQFF.

V and J are TRBV30 and TRBJ2-5; D is perhaps TRBD2 (6 bases). V dropped 0 bases and J dropped 5 bases, with 16 bases sitting between them. The CDR3 extends over 15 amino acids. Germline-derived CDR1 and CDR2 are GTSNPN and SVGIG (reference sequence). CDR3 in DNA: TGTGCCTGGAGTGTACGTGGCTTCAGCGGGGAGACCCAGTACTTC. Its protein product is CAWSVRGFSGETQYF. The complete variable domain, with remaining parts taken from reference TRBV30 and TRBJ2-5, reads SQTIHQWPATLVQPVGSPLSLECTVEGTSNPNLYWYRQAAGRGLQLLFYSVGIGQISSEVPQNLSASRPQDRQFILSSKKLLLSDSGFYLCAWSVRGFSGETQYFGPGTRLLVL.

In its sample, this clonotype was seen a few times. The chain recombines TRBV14 with TRBJ2-1; weak D call: TRBD1 (5 bases). This CDR3 spans 13 amino acids. Germline CDR1 SGHDN, CDR2 FVKESK. Trimming stripped 1 base from V and 9 bases from J, with 10 bases between. The CDR3 DNA is TGTGCCAGCAGCCAAGGCAGGGTGGTTGAGCAGTTCTTC. It translates to CASSQGRVVEQFF.

The table lists this clonotype with a count of one. The J gene is TRBJ2-5, the V gene TRBV20-1, with unresolved D. Germline CDR1 reads DFQATT; CDR2 reads SNEGSKA (reference sequence). The germline V and J ends were trimmed by 0 bases and 0 bases, with 5 bases remaining between them. The CDR3 has 13 amino acids. Written as DNA, the CDR3 is TGCAGTGCTAGAGACGGGCACCAAGAGACCCAGTACTTC. Translation gives CSARDGHQETQYF.

The CDR3 protein is CASSSLHNTEAFF. Here the CDR3 DNA reads TGTGCCAGCAGCTCGTTACATAACACTGAAGCTTTCTTT. V and J are TRBV5-5 and TRBJ1-1; no clear D gene. Trimming removed 3 bases at V and 2 bases at J, with 8 bases between. CDR1 and CDR2 from the germline V gene are SGHKS and YYEKEE (reference sequence). The CDR3 is 13 residues long.

This clonotype has only a few counts. V and J are TRBV5-5 and TRBJ2-3; TRBD1 might be the D (5 bases). V was shortened by 5 bases and J by 3 bases, with 16 bases between the two germline ends. Germline loops: CDR1 SGHKS, CDR2 YYEKEE (reference sequence). The CDR3 sequence is 15 residues long. The CDR3 DNA reads as TGTGCCAGCAGTCTTGGAGCAGGGCAGACAGATACGCAGTATTTT. It encodes CASSLGAGQTDTQYF. The whole variable domain, filled in from reference TRBV5-5 and TRBJ2-3, reads DAGVTQSPTHLIKTRGQQVTLRCSPISGHKSVSWYQQVLGQGPQFIFQYYEKEERGRGNFPDRFSARQFPNYSSELNVNALLLGDSALYLCASSLGAGQTDTQYFGPGTRLTVL.

This clonotype showed up just a few times. This chain connects TRBV9 to TRBJ2-2; D unclear. CDR3 length: 16 residues. CDR1 is SGDLS and CDR2 is YYNGEE in the germline V gene. V was trimmed by 0 bases and J by 0 bases, leaving 9 bases between them. The CDR3 region is CASSVESPPNTGELFF. CDR3 nucleotide sequence: TGTGCCAGCAGCGTAGAATCCCCCCCGAACACCGGGGAGCTGTTTTTT.

The rearrangement joins TRBV7-9 to TRBJ2-5; no clear D. CDR3 length: 12 residues. V lost 6 bases to trimming and J lost 2 bases, with 7 bases between them. Germline values: CDR1 SEHNR, CDR2 FQNEAQ (reference sequence). CDR3 loop: CASRSEQETQYF. For the CDR3, the DNA is TGTGCCAGCAGATCAGAACAAGAGACCCAGTACTTC.

The chain recombines TRBV7-9 with TRBJ2-3; TRBD2 agrees at 9 bases. Germline CDR1 and CDR2: SEHNR and FQNEAQ (reference sequence). V lost 0 bases, J lost 2 bases, and 3 bases stayed unmatched. The CDR3 spans 16 residues. The CDR3 bases are TGTGCCAGCAGCTTAGCCCTAGCGGGGCCCACAGATACGCAGTATTTT. Translating gives CASSLALAGPTDTQYF.

This chain links TRBV10-3 with TRBJ2-1, with TRBD2 identical over 14 bases. Germline-derived CDR1 and CDR2 are ENHRY and SYGVKD. The V and J ends lost 10 bases and 3 bases, in that order; junction bases with no gene match: 23. This CDR3 has 21 residues. CDR3 residues: CATKGSGGGTSGSVIYNEQFF. The CDR3 bases are TGTGCCACCAAAGGATCTGGAGGTGGGACTAGCGGGAGTGTTATCTACAATGAGCAGTTCTTC.

The J gene is TRBJ1-5, the V gene TRBV20-1, with 9 bases lining up with TRBD1. The CDR3 has 16 residues. Germline CDR1 is DFQATT and CDR2 is SNEGSKA (reference sequence). V lost 3 bases, J lost 3 bases, and 9 bases stayed unmatched. This CDR3 is CSASWTGEDANQPQHF. The CDR3 DNA reads TGCAGTGCTAGTTGGACAGGGGAGGATGCCAATCAGCCCCAGCATTTT.

This clonotype appeared a few times. A much more abundant neighbour one base away suggests this may be a read error. The J gene is TRBJ2-1, the V gene TRBV5-1, with D perhaps being TRBD1 or TRBD2 (7 bases each). The CDR3 runs to 13 residues. Germline values: CDR1 SGHRS, CDR2 YFSETQ. Trimming took off 6 bases at V and 13 bases at J, with 20 bases between the two ends. CDR3 in DNA: TGCGCCAGCAACTACCAGGGGGGGGAGACCCAGTTCTTC. It encodes CASNYQGGETQFF.

This chain connects TRBV7-9 to TRBJ2-5, with D perhaps matching TRBD2 (5 bases). Germline CDR1 SEHNR, CDR2 FQNEAQ (reference sequence). Trimming took 2 bases from V and 5 from J, leaving 18 bases between them. The CDR3 totals 16 residues. The CDR3 bases are TGTGCCAGCAGCTTAATTCTAGAGGGCCTCGGGGAGACCCAGTACTTC. Translation gives CASSLILEGLGETQYF. Complete variable domain (other parts from reference TRBV7-9 and TRBJ2-5): DTGVSQNPRHKITKRGQNVTFRCDPISEHNRLYWYRQTLGQGPEFLTYFQNEAQLEKSRLLSDRFSAERPKGSFSTLEIQRTEQGDSAMYLCASSLILEGLGETQYFGPGTRLLVL.

The chain uses TRBV11-2 and TRBJ2-1, with 8 bases aligning to TRBD2. The germline CDR1 and CDR2 sequences are SGHAT and FQNNGV. The J segment lost 4 bases and the V segment lost 3 bases, leaving 14 bases of the junction unmatched. This CDR3 contains 18 residues. CDR3 nucleotide sequence: TGTGCCAGCAGCTTTAGAGGCAACCGGGGCGGGGGGTACAATGAGCAGTTCTTC. It codes for CASSFRGNRGGGYNEQFF.

This clonotype was detected a few times. This chain uses TRBV30 with TRBJ1-2, with TRBD1 matching over 7 bases. The V and J ends lost 2 bases and 7 bases, in that order; junction bases with no gene match: 10. This CDR3 has 14 residues. Germline-derived CDR1 and CDR2 are GTSNPN and SVGIG (reference sequence). DNA of the CDR3: TGTGCCTGGAGTTTGACAGGGCCTTGGGGTGGCTACACCTTC. Protein sequence: CAWSLTGPWGGYTF.

The chain combines TRBV20-1 with TRBJ2-3, with 12 bases identical to TRBD2. After removal of 6 bases from V and 3 bases from J, the junction contained 1 base not matched to a gene. The CDR3 is made up of 13 amino acids. Germline lookup yields CDR1 DFQATT and CDR2 SNEGSKA (reference sequence). The CDR3 region is CSATSGRTDTQYF. CDR3 coding DNA: TGCAGTGCGACTAGCGGGAGAACAGATACGCAGTATTTT.

This clonotype was observed once. This rearrangement joins TRBV7-2 to TRBJ2-1, with 10 bases lining up with TRBD1. The V segment lost 7 bases and the J segment 13 bases; nucleotides outside the gene matches: 16. Germline loops: CDR1 SGHTA, CDR2 FQGNSA. This CDR3 has 15 amino acids. The CDR3 sequence: CASTLTGGEQETQFF. The CDR3, as DNA: TGTGCCAGCACCTTGACAGGGGGCGAGCAAGAGACCCAGTTCTTC.

This clonotype has a handful of counts. V usage is TRBV12-3 or TRBV12-4 and J usage is TRBJ1-2, with D possibly matching TRBD1 (5 bases). This CDR3 is built from 13 residues. Trimming removed 5 bases at V and 6 bases at J, with 13 bases between. The CDR3 loop is CASSVSGTDGYTF. The CDR3 nucleotides read TGTGCCAGCAGTGTATCAGGGACCGATGGCTACACCTTC.

CDR3 residues: CASSWDRGRYEQYF. The DNA of the CDR3 is TGCGCCAGCAGCTGGGACAGGGGGCGGTACGAGCAGTACTTC. The rearrangement links TRBV5-1 to TRBJ2-5; 12 bases align to TRBD1. The DNA end lines up better with TRBJ2-7; the J call may be wrong. The CDR3 sequence is 14 residues long. The germline CDR1 and CDR2 sequences are SGHRS and YFSETQ.

This clonotype has only a few counts. This chain joins TRBV28 and TRBJ2-4; D ambiguous. With 5 bases removed from V and 0 bases from J, the gap between germline ends came to 14 bases. The CDR3 runs to 16 residues. Germline assignment: CDR1 MDHEN and CDR2 SYDVKM. The chain's CDR3 is CASSPNSILAKNIQYF. CDR3 nucleotides: TGTGCCAGCAGTCCGAACAGTATTTTAGCCAAAAACATTCAGTACTTC. The whole variable domain, filled in from reference TRBV28 and TRBJ2-4, reads DVKVTQSSRYLVKRTGEKVFLECVQDMDHENMFWYRQDPGLGLRLIYFSYDVKMKEKGDIPEGYSVSREKKERFSLILESASTNQTSMYLCASSPNSILAKNIQYFGAGTRLSVL.

The rearrangement links TRBV5-1 to TRBJ2-1; D may match TRBD1 or TRBD2 (5 bases each). The CDR3 length is 17 residues. Between the trimmed V and J ends, which lost 2 bases and 8 bases, there was a span of 23 bases. Germline V gene data show CDR1 as SGHRS and CDR2 as YFSETQ. The CDR3 sequence: CASSLQMKGPAVDEQFF. DNA for the CDR3: TGCGCCAGCAGCTTACAAATGAAGGGGCCAGCGGTGGATGAGCAGTTCTTC.

Note on this clonotype: This may arise from a read error, as a much more abundant clone is one base away. The CDR3 is CCVGARLAADTQYF. CDR3 nucleotide sequence: TGCTGCGTTGGGGCGCGACTAGCAGCAGATACGCAGTATTTT. The rearrangement links TRBV29-1 to TRBJ2-3; 7 positions agree with TRBD2. CDR1 and CDR2 from the germline V gene are SQVTM and ANQGSEA. This CDR3 comprises 14 residues.

This clonotype was recorded a few times. The chain links TRBV6-1 to TRBJ1-5, with D possibly being TRBD1 (5 bases). The length of the CDR3 is 15 residues. Per the germline V gene, CDR1 is MNHNS and CDR2 is SASEGT. V gave up 8 bases and J gave up 6 bases, with 20 bases separating them. The CDR3 loop reads CASPPLPGTGQPQHF. The CDR3 DNA reads TGTGCCAGCCCGCCCCTGCCGGGGACGGGTCAGCCCCAGCATTTT.

The chain has TRBV20-1 and TRBJ2-1; 9 positions agree with TRBD2. From germline, CDR1 is DFQATT and CDR2 SNEGSKA (reference sequence). Trimming removed 5 bases from V and 7 bases from J; junction bases left unmatched: 18. CDR3 size: 17 residues. CDR3 DNA sequence: TGCAGTGCTCCGGAAGGGGTAGCGGGAGCTTTCGGGAATGAGCAGTTCTTC. Translating it yields CSAPEGVAGAFGNEQFF.

This clonotype was picked up one time. This chain connects TRBV27 to TRBJ2-3; a weak D match, TRBD2 (6 bases). CDR1 is MNHEY and CDR2 is SMNVEV in the germline V gene (reference sequence). The CDR3 runs to 13 residues. Trimming removed 5 bases from V and 8 bases from J, with 14 bases in between. This chain's CDR3 is CASSVRDLGTQYF. In DNA, the CDR3 is TGTGCCAGCAGTGTCCGGGACTTGGGTACGCAGTATTTT.

The rearrangement uses TRBV11-2 and TRBJ2-5; D possibly corresponds to TRBD2 (5 bases). This CDR3 is 13 amino acids long. Trimming took 8 bases from V and 2 from J, leaving 12 bases between them. Germline V gives CDR1 SGHAT, CDR2 FQNNGV. CDR3: CASGDYTQETQYF. CDR3 bases: TGTGCCAGCGGAGACTACACTCAAGAGACCCAGTACTTC.

The chain links TRBV6-1 to TRBJ2-3; 9 bases fit TRBD1. With 6 bases clipped from V and 5 bases from J, the junction kept 9 bases outside the gene matches. CDR3 size: 15 residues. The germline CDR1 and CDR2 sequences are MNHNS and SASEGT. The CDR3 region is CASRVTGGIGDTQYF. In nucleotides, the CDR3 is TGTGCCAGCAGGGTAACAGGGGGCATTGGAGATACGCAGTATTTT.

In this sample, this clonotype turned up a few times. The chain uses TRBV7-2 and TRBJ2-3; 7 bases align to TRBD2. This CDR3 spans 15 amino acids. Germline V CDR1 and CDR2: SGHTA, FQGNSA. The J segment lost 2 bases and the V segment lost 6 bases, leaving 8 bases of the junction unmatched. CDR3 in amino acids: CASSLLAVHTDTQYF. DNA of the CDR3: TGTGCCAGCAGTTTGCTAGCGGTACACACAGATACGCAGTATTTT.

This chain uses TRBV20-1 with TRBJ1-2, with D hard to call. Trimming removed 5 bases from V and 8 bases from J, with 12 bases in between. This CDR3 comprises 11 residues. CDR1 DFQATT and CDR2 SNEGSKA come from the germline V gene (reference sequence). The DNA for the CDR3 is TGCAGTGCTCCAAGCCTGGGGGGCTACACCTTC. Translating gives CSAPSLGGYTF.

A remark on this clonotype: A read error may account for a junction end that differs from germline. The V and J genes are TRBV19 and TRBJ1-1; D is unclear. The germline V gene has CDR1 LNHDA and CDR2 SQIVND (reference sequence). CDR3 length: 14 amino acids. CDR3: CASSMAGLNTKAFF. The DNA of the CDR3 is TGTGCCAGTAGTATGGCAGGATTGAACACTAAAGCTTTCTTT.